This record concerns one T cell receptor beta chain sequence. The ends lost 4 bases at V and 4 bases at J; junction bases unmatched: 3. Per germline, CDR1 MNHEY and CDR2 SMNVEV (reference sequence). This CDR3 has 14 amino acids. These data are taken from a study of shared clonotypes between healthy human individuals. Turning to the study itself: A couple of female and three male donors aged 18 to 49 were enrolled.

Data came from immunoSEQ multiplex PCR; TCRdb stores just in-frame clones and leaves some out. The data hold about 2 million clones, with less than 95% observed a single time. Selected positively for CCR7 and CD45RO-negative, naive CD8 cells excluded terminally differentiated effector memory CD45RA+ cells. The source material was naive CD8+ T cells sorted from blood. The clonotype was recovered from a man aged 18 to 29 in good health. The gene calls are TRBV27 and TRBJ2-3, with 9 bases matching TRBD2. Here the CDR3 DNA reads TGTGCCAGCAGTTGGGCGGGGGGGCCAGATACGCAGTATTTT. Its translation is CASSWAGGPDTQYF.